Each of the 27 T cell receptor beta chains below was sequenced from the same sample in a study of CD8 T cells in ankylosing spondylitis. MiXCR was run by TCRdb on the 5' RACE reads, yielding one entry per CDR3 protein. Of 250,000 or so distinct CDR3 sequences in the sample, more than 9% were seen once. Sequencing input: blood, either unsorted or a sorted T cell fraction (not recorded which). The receptors originated from a male donor with ankylosing spondylitis or in good health (not recorded which).

V and J are TRBV29-1 and TRBJ2-3, with D unclear. The CDR3 covers 10 residues. Germline CDR1 SQVTM, CDR2 ANQGSEA. V dropped 7 bases and J dropped 2 bases, with 4 bases sitting between them. CDR3 protein: CSGYTDTQYF. Written as DNA, the CDR3 is TGCAGCGGATACACAGATACGCAGTATTTT.

In this sample, this clonotype turned up many times. This chain uses TRBV20-1 with TRBJ2-1, with TRBD1 as a possible D gene (6 bases). This CDR3 region has 18 residues. Trimming removed 3 bases from V and 0 bases from J, with 21 bases in between. The germline gives CDR1 DFQATT, CDR2 SNEGSKA (reference sequence). The CDR3 DNA is TGCAGTGCTAGGACAGGAACCTTGAGCCCTAGCTCCTACAATGAGCAGTTCTTC. Residues: CSARTGTLSPSSYNEQFF.

In its sample, this clonotype was seen many times. Here the CDR3 reads CASRLAQPGNTIYF. Written as DNA, the CDR3 is TGCGCCAGCAGGCTCGCCCAGCCTGGAAACACCATATATTTT. This chain links TRBV5-1 with TRBJ1-3; D is unclear. The CDR3 contains 14 residues. V dropped 5 bases and J dropped 2 bases, with 11 bases sitting between them. Germline CDR1 reads SGHRS; CDR2 reads YFSETQ.

Points on this clonotype: This may arise from a read error, as a much more abundant clone is one base away. The J gene is TRBJ2-1, the V gene TRBV6-2 or TRBV6-3; 7 bases agree with TRBD1. The CDR3 length is 14 residues. Losses at the gene ends were 10 bases for V and 4 bases for J; bases not matched to a gene: 10. Germline V gene sequence: CDR1 MNHEY, CDR2 SVGEGT. CDR3 DNA: TGTGCCAACACCCTAGGGGGACAGTACAATGAGCAGTTCTTC. It yields the protein CANTLGGQYNEQFF.

Many counts were recorded for this clonotype. The gene calls are TRBV6-1 and TRBJ2-1, with a possible D match to TRBD2 (6 bases). The ends were cut back, 5 bases at V and 0 bases at J, with 17 bases in the middle. The CDR3 is made up of 17 amino acids. CDR1 and CDR2 from the germline V gene are MNHNS and SASEGT. The CDR3 reads CASSTLGRGSSYNEQFF. CDR3 in DNA: TGTGCCAGCAGTACCTTGGGACGGGGGAGCTCCTACAATGAGCAGTTCTTC.

In its sample, this clonotype was seen many times. The genes are TRBV4-2 and TRBJ2-3, with TRBD2 matching 12 bases. V shed 0 bases and J 4 bases; nucleotides not matched to a gene: 5. The germline gives CDR1 LGHNA, CDR2 YNFKEQ. This CDR3 region has 17 residues. This chain's CDR3 is CASSQDPSSGGADTQYF. CDR3 bases: TGTGCCAGCAGCCAAGATCCGTCTAGCGGGGGGGCAGATACGCAGTATTTT.

This clonotype came up many times. The rearrangement uses TRBV5-1 and TRBJ2-2; 15 bases match TRBD2. The CDR3 covers 17 residues. V lost 4 bases, J lost 6 bases, and 7 bases stayed unmatched. Germline V CDR1 and CDR2: SGHRS, YFSETQ. The CDR3 bases are TGCGCCAGCAGCCTCTGGACTAGCGGGAGGGCCTCCGGGGAGCTGTTTTTT. Its translation is CASSLWTSGRASGELFF.

This clonotype was recorded many times. The chain employs TRBV5-1 and TRBJ2-2; possibly TRBD1 or TRBD2 for D (5 bases each). Germline V gene lookup returns CDR1 SGHRS and CDR2 YFSETQ. The CDR3 has 13 amino acids. V lost 7 bases, J lost 2 bases, and 9 bases lay in between. Here the CDR3 reads CASRDDNTGELFF. CDR3 sequence (DNA): TGCGCCAGCCGGGACGATAACACCGGGGAGCTGTTTTTT.

In the case of this clonotype: Being one base from a much bigger clone, this may be a read error. The CDR3 here is CASSPASSYVQYF. The CDR3, as DNA: TGCGCCAGCAGCCCAGCTAGCTCCTACGTGCAGTACTTC. The rearrangement joins TRBV4-1 to TRBJ2-7, with D possibly being TRBD2 (5 bases). Germline V gene lookup returns CDR1 MGHRA and CDR2 YSYEKL. The CDR3 sequence is 13 residues long.

This clonotype was counted only a few times. The chain employs TRBV20-1 and TRBJ2-1; 12 bases agree with TRBD2. After removal of 0 bases from V and 3 bases from J, the junction contained 6 bases not matched to a gene. The CDR3 extends over 17 amino acids. Germline values: CDR1 DFQATT, CDR2 SNEGSKA (reference sequence). The CDR3 coding sequence is TGCAGTGCTAGAGACTTAACGGGACTAGCGGGCTACAATGAGCAGTTCTTC. Encoded protein: CSARDLTGLAGYNEQFF.

This clonotype has a count of ten or more. V usage is TRBV7-8 and J usage is TRBJ2-2; D is possibly TRBD1 (6 bases). In germline, CDR1 is SGHVS, CDR2 FQNEAQ. The germline V and J ends were trimmed by 5 bases and 1 base, with 8 bases remaining between them. This CDR3 region has 14 residues. The DNA of the CDR3 is TGTGCCAGCAGCAAACAGGGGAACACCGGGGAGCTGTTTTTT. Translating it yields CASSKQGNTGELFF.

At least ten counts were recorded for this clonotype. The rearrangement links TRBV10-3 to TRBJ2-5; 8 bases agree with TRBD2. Germline CDR1 reads ENHRY; CDR2 reads SYGVKD. Trimming cost V 7 bases and J 5 bases; bases outside gene matches: 15. The CDR3 covers 16 residues. The chain's CDR3 is CAINPSGGPGVETQYF. As DNA, the CDR3 is TGTGCCATCAATCCGAGCGGGGGCCCGGGGGTGGAGACCCAGTACTTC.

The chain uses TRBV7-9 and TRBJ2-5; 8 bases are shared with TRBD1. V lost 4 bases, J lost 2 bases, and 6 bases stayed unmatched. This CDR3 spans 15 amino acids. Germline CDR1 is SEHNR and CDR2 is FQNEAQ (reference sequence). The CDR3 protein is CASSSHRTGQETQYF. DNA of the CDR3: TGTGCCAGCAGCTCCCACCGGACAGGGCAAGAGACCCAGTACTTC.

In its sample, this clonotype was seen a few times. The chain links TRBV25-1 to TRBJ2-2, with 9 bases identical to TRBD1. Germline V lookup: CDR1 MGHDK, CDR2 SYGVNS. CDR3 length: 17 residues. V dropped 4 bases and J dropped 4; count of bases not matched to a gene: 10. The CDR3 spells CASSVPTGGLSTGELFF. DNA of the CDR3: TGTGCCAGCAGTGTCCCAACAGGGGGCCTCAGCACCGGGGAGCTGTTTTTT.

The V and J genes are TRBV7-2 and TRBJ2-2, with 7 bases matching TRBD1. Germline lookup yields CDR1 SGHTA and CDR2 FQGNSA. Trimming removed 5 bases from V and 2 bases from J; junction bases left unmatched: 8. This CDR3 is built from 16 residues. CDR3 loop: CASSTSGGPNTGELFF. The CDR3 DNA reads TGTGCCAGCAGCACCTCAGGGGGACCCAACACCGGGGAGCTGTTTTTT.

In its sample, this clonotype was seen a few times. The genes are TRBV7-9 and TRBJ1-2; 10 nucleotides match TRBD1. The CDR3 totals 16 residues. The germline V gene has CDR1 SEHNR and CDR2 FQNEAQ (reference sequence). The trim removed 4 bases at V and 8 bases at J, leaving 13 bases unmatched. The DNA for the CDR3 is TGTGCCAGCAGCTCTACTCGGGACAGGGGCATTTGGGGCTACACCTTC. Amino acids: CASSSTRDRGIWGYTF.

With regard to this clonotype: Since a much larger clone is just one base distant, this may be a read error. V usage is TRBV10-3 and J usage is TRBJ1-1, with no clear D. Germline CDR1 and CDR2: ENHRY and SYGVKD. This CDR3 has 12 residues. Trimming shortened V by 3 bases and J by 1 base, and 3 bases separated the two germline ends. DNA of the CDR3: TGTGCCATCAGTGAACGGAACACTGAAGCTTTCTTT. Protein sequence: CAISERNTEAFF.

This clonotype was observed a handful of times. V is TRBV7-2 and J is TRBJ2-3; 11 nucleotides align to TRBD2. This CDR3 has 12 residues. J was trimmed by 11 bases and V by 3 bases; bases with no gene match: 1. Germline CDR1 and CDR2: SGHTA and FQGNSA. Written as DNA, the CDR3 is TGTGCCAGCAGCTTGCTAGCGGGGGGGCAGTATTTT. Translation gives CASSLLAGGQYF.

The chain is built from TRBV6-1 and TRBJ2-3; TRBD2 agrees at 8 bases. V lost 8 bases and J lost 2; bases outside the gene matches: 9. The length of the CDR3 is 15 residues. Germline V gene data show CDR1 as MNHNS and CDR2 as SASEGT. The CDR3 coding sequence is TGTGCCAGCTCACGGGAGGGTACCGACACAGATACGCAGTATTTT. Its protein is CASSREGTDTDTQYF.

The chain couples TRBV6-1 to TRBJ1-2, with D possibly matching TRBD1 (6 bases). The germline V gene has CDR1 MNHNS and CDR2 SASEGT. The CDR3 totals 13 residues. V gave up 6 bases and J gave up 4 bases, with 12 bases separating them. The CDR3 spells CASSSDSLYGYTF. CDR3 bases: TGTGCCAGCAGCTCGGACAGCCTCTATGGCTACACCTTC.

This clonotype has ten or more counts. The J gene is TRBJ2-5, the V gene TRBV20-1; 7 bases match TRBD2. Germline V CDR1 and CDR2: DFQATT, SNEGSKA (reference sequence). With V trimmed by 2 bases and J by 3 bases, 3 bases remained unmatched. The CDR3 is made up of 13 amino acids. CDR3 coding DNA: TGCAGTGCTAGAATGGGGGGGAAAGAGACCCAGTACTTC. It codes for CSARMGGKETQYF.

This clonotype was found many times. This CDR3 reads CASSLEAGRHEQFF. CDR3 bases: TGCGCCAGCAGCTTGGAGGCAGGGAGACATGAGCAGTTCTTC. The gene calls are TRBV5-1 and TRBJ2-1, with D perhaps matching TRBD1 or TRBD2 (5 bases each). The V end lost 0 bases, the J end lost 8 bases, and 12 bases lay between the germline ends. The CDR3 contains 14 residues. Per germline, CDR1 SGHRS and CDR2 YFSETQ.

The table lists this clonotype with a few counts. V is TRBV25-1 and J is TRBJ2-1; D is possibly TRBD2 (6 bases). V gave up 4 bases and J gave up 9 bases, with 19 bases separating them. The CDR3 runs 15 residues. Germline values: CDR1 MGHDK, CDR2 SYGVNS. The CDR3 spells CASSGRDSAWAEQFF. The CDR3 DNA follows: TGTGCCAGCAGTGGCCGGGACTCCGCCTGGGCTGAGCAGTTCTTC.

This clonotype was detected ten times or more. The chain is built from TRBV6-2 or TRBV6-3 and TRBJ2-1; 12 bases match TRBD2. The junction had 3 bases not matched to a gene; V was cut back by 2 bases and J by 4 bases. The germline gives CDR1 MNHEY, CDR2 SVGEGT. The CDR3 has 16 amino acids. The CDR3 DNA follows: TGTGCCAGCAGTTACGGAACTAGCGGGGGGTACAATGAGCAGTTCTTC. Translating gives CASSYGTSGGYNEQFF.

Only a few counts were recorded for this clonotype. V usage is TRBV4-1 and J usage is TRBJ2-2; 8 nucleotides agree with TRBD2. The CDR3 consists of 15 residues. Germline CDR1 is MGHRA and CDR2 is YSYEKL. J lost 6 bases, V lost 2 bases, and 5 bases had no gene match. The CDR3 is CASSQIRGGPGELFF. DNA of the CDR3: TGCGCCAGCAGCCAAATTCGGGGGGGGCCCGGGGAGCTGTTTTTT.

Many counts were recorded for this clonotype. This sequence joins TRBV4-1 and TRBJ1-1; no firm D call. Trimming cost V 1 base and J 2 bases, with 11 bases left between them. The germline gives CDR1 MGHRA, CDR2 YSYEKL. The CDR3 consists of 15 residues. CDR3 DNA sequence: TGCGCCAGCAGCCAAGTACCAGCGGTAAACACTGAAGCTTTCTTT. It is translated as CASSQVPAVNTEAFF.

In its sample, this clonotype was seen many times. The chain links TRBV18 to TRBJ1-1; tentative D call: TRBD1 (6 bases). Trimming left V 4 bases short and J 4 bases short, with 19 bases between. From germline, CDR1 is KGHSH and CDR2 LQKENI. CDR3 length: 16 residues. The DNA for the CDR3 is TGTGCCAGCTCACTCGACAGGTCGTGGGTTGCCACTGAAGCTTTCTTT. This sequence encodes CASSLDRSWVATEAFF. Looking up the rest from reference TRBV18 and TRBJ1-1 gives the full variable domain: NAGVMQNPRHLVRRRGQEARLRCSPMKGHSHVYWYRQLPEEGLKFMVYLQKENIIDESGMPKERFSAEFPKEGPSILRIQQVVRGDSAAYFCASSLDRSWVATEAFFGQGTRLTVV.